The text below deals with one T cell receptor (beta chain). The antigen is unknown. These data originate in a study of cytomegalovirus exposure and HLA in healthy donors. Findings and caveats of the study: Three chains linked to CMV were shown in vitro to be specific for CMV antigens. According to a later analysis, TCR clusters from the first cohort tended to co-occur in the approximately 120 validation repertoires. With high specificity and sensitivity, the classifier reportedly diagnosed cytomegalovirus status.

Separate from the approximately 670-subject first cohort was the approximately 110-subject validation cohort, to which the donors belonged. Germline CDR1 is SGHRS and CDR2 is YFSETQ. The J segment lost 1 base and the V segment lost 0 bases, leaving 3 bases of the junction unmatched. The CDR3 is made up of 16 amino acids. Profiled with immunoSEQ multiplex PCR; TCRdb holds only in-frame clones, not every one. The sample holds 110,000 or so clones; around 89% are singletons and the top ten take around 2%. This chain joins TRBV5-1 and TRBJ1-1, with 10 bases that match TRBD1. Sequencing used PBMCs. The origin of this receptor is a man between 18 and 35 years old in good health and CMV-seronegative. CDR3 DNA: TGCGCCAGCAGCTTGGGAAGGACAGGGGGGAACACTGAAGCTTTCTTT. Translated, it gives CASSLGRTGGNTEAFF.